This T cell receptor (beta chain) was sequenced during a study of blood T cell repertoires in COVID-19. Across the whole study: Acute and convalescent COVID-19 specimens originated in the United States, Italy and Spain.

The CDR3 spans 16 residues. Germline assignment: CDR1 SGHAT and CDR2 FQDESV (reference sequence). Germline trimming cut 0 bases from V and 9 bases from J; bases unmatched to any gene: 11. Original methodology: For nucleated cells, counts were estimated from reference gene primer amplification. Profiled with immunoSEQ multiplex PCR; TCRdb holds only in-frame clones, not every one. That table supplies the V and J calls and clone size; D and trimming were determined from the DNA. Of some 50,000 clones listed, roughly 84% are singletons. The TCR sequence derives from a man aged 50 to 59 with active COVID-19. The chain uses TRBV11-1 and TRBJ2-5, with 9 bases lining up with TRBD1. Sequences were obtained from peripheral blood. The CDR3 DNA follows: TGTGCCAGCAGCTTAGCGGGAGGGGACAGGGTTCGTTCCCAGTACTTC. It encodes CASSLAGGDRVRSQYF.